These T cell receptor beta chains were read from a single sample in a study of cytomegalovirus exposure and HLA in healthy donors. Assay used: immunoSEQ multiplex PCR; TCRdb lists only in-frame clones, some missing. The repertoire table contains about 110,000 clones. The sequenced material came from PBMCs. These TCRs come from a man aged 18 to 30 in good health and CMV-seronegative. Each CDR3 is given with its conserved first and last residue. The D gene is left open where the match is weak.

cdr3_aa: CASRLTGGAEQYF; cdr3_nt: TGTGCCAGTAGATTGACAGGCGGCGCCGAGCAGTACTTC; v_call: TRBV19; j_call: TRBJ2-7; d_call: .
cdr3_aa: CASSLVGQGVDEQYF; cdr3_nt: TGTGCCAGCAGCTTGGTGGGACAGGGGGTAGACGAGCAGTACTTC; v_call: TRBV5-4; j_call: TRBJ2-7; d_call: TRBD1
cdr3_aa: CASSQGLFNQPQHF; cdr3_nt: TGTGCCAGCAGCCAGGGACTGTTCAATCAGCCCCAGCATTTT; v_call: TRBV14; j_call: TRBJ1-5; d_call: .
cdr3_aa: CASSIGFGGSGYGYTF; cdr3_nt: TGTGCCAGTAGTATAGGGTTTGGGGGGTCCGGCTATGGCTACACCTTC; v_call: TRBV19; j_call: TRBJ1-2; d_call: .
cdr3_aa: CASSEQGVSYEQYF; cdr3_nt: TGCGCCAGCAGTGAACAGGGAGTGTCCTACGAGCAGTACTTC; v_call: TRBV10-1; j_call: TRBJ2-7; d_call: .
cdr3_aa: CASSLERVSF; cdr3_nt: TGTGCTAGCAGCTTAGAGAGGGTTTCCTTC; v_call: TRBV7-7; j_call: TRBJ2-7; d_call: .
cdr3_aa: CASSLVASSYNEQFF; cdr3_nt: TGTGCCAGCAGCTTAGTTGCTAGCTCCTACAATGAGCAGTTCTTC; v_call: TRBV7-2; j_call: TRBJ2-1; d_call: .
cdr3_aa: CASSQGLAGFRADTQYF; cdr3_nt: TGTGCCAGCAGCCAAGGACTAGCGGGATTTCGTGCAGATACGCAGTATTTT; v_call: TRBV5-5; j_call: TRBJ2-3; d_call: TRBD2
cdr3_aa: CAFGGGPLGTEAFF; cdr3_nt: TGTGCCTTCGGCGGGGGGCCTTTGGGCACTGAAGCTTTCTTT; v_call: TRBV28; j_call: TRBJ1-1; d_call: .
cdr3_aa: CASSPLGQSTDTQYF; cdr3_nt: TGTGCCAGCAGCCCACTAGGTCAGAGCACAGATACGCAGTATTTT; v_call: TRBV14; j_call: TRBJ2-3; d_call: .
cdr3_aa: CASTRGQSYNEQFF; cdr3_nt: TGTGCCAGCACGAGGGGGCAGTCCTACAATGAGCAGTTCTTC; v_call: TRBV27; j_call: TRBJ2-1; d_call: TRBD1
cdr3_aa: CASSAGIQSTYEQYF; cdr3_nt: TGTGCCAGCAGTGCAGGTATACAGTCGACCTACGAGCAGTACTTC; v_call: TRBV2; j_call: TRBJ2-7; d_call: .
cdr3_aa: CASSQDRISSYNSPLHF; cdr3_nt: TGTGCCAGCAGCCAAGACAGGATAAGCTCCTATAATTCACCCCTCCACTTT; v_call: TRBV14; j_call: TRBJ1-6; d_call: .
cdr3_aa: CAWSRTAINSPLHF; cdr3_nt: TGTGCCTGGAGTCGGACAGCGATTAATTCACCCCTCCACTTT; v_call: TRBV30; j_call: TRBJ1-6; d_call: .
cdr3_aa: CASSFSGGGYEQYF; cdr3_nt: TGTGCCAGCAGCTTTTCAGGGGGTGGATACGAGCAGTACTTC; v_call: TRBV7-8; j_call: TRBJ2-7; d_call: TRBD1
cdr3_aa: CASSFQDSYEQYF; cdr3_nt: TGTGCCAGCAGCTTCCAGGACTCCTACGAGCAGTACTTC; v_call: TRBV9; j_call: TRBJ2-7; d_call: .